This T cell receptor (beta chain) emerged from a study of blood T cell repertoires in COVID-19. Source study methods: From reference gene primer amplification, estimates of nucleated cell counts were derived. Method: immunoSEQ multiplex PCR; TCRdb's copy keeps in-frame clones and lacks some. That table furnishes V, J and clone size, whereas the DNA furnished D and trimming. Seen here are about 250,000 clones, 80% to 90% observed once, and the top ten hold less than 20%. Germline CDR1 and CDR2: SNHLY and FYNNEI. The CDR3 covers 16 residues. V lost 7 bases to trimming and J lost 0 bases; unmatched junction nucleotides: 7.

Sequenced: PBMCs or T cells enriched from blood (not recorded which). The chain uses TRBV2 and TRBJ1-4, with 8 bases identical to TRBD1. This receptor was identified in a man between 18 and 29 years old who had recovered from COVID-19. Written as DNA, the CDR3 is TGTGCCAGCATTAGAGGACAGGGTGCAACTAATGAAAAACTGTTTTTT. The encoded protein is CASIRGQGATNEKLFF.